This entry lists 30 T cell receptor beta chains sequenced from one sample in a study of identical twins. Via MiXCR, TCRdb re-called the 5' RACE reads, giving one row per CDR3 protein. The data show 450,000 to 500,000 distinct CDR3 sequences, around 15% seen once. The same specimen was also included in a second study, on yellow fever vaccine responses in identical twins.

The sequenced sample consisted of CD4+ T cells sorted from blood. The receptors stem from a woman in her late teens or twenties in good health.

This clonotype occurred a few times. This chain uses TRBV30 with TRBJ2-1; D is undetermined. The CDR3 contains 14 residues. Trimming cost V 3 bases and J 4 bases, with 13 bases left between them. From germline, CDR1 is GTSNPN and CDR2 SVGIG (reference sequence). CDR3 nucleotides: TGTGCCTGGAGAAAGGGTGGGGTTTACAATGAGCAGTTCTTC. Amino acids: CAWRKGGVYNEQFF.

This clonotype was observed a few times. The chain uses TRBV20-1 and TRBJ2-7; 7 bases fit TRBD1. From germline, CDR1 is DFQATT and CDR2 SNEGSKA (reference sequence). The CDR3 extends over 13 amino acids. After removal of 2 bases from V and 2 bases from J, the junction contained 3 bases not matched to a gene. The CDR3 DNA follows: TGCAGTGCTAGAAACAGGGGACCCTACGAGCAGTACTTC. Translation gives CSARNRGPYEQYF.

V is TRBV19 and J is TRBJ2-3; 8 bases match TRBD2. Germline values: CDR1 LNHDA, CDR2 SQIVND (reference sequence). The junction had 3 bases not matched to a gene; V was cut back by 3 bases and J by 1 base. The CDR3 totals 15 residues. CDR3 residues: CASSITSGRTDTQYF. CDR3 nucleotides: TGTGCCAGTAGTATCACTAGCGGACGCACAGATACGCAGTATTTT.

The chain has TRBV6-6 and TRBJ2-3, with a weak D call TRBD2 (5 bases). Germline V gene data show CDR1 as MNHNY and CDR2 as SVGAGI (reference sequence). The CDR3 is made up of 13 amino acids. The germline V and J ends were trimmed by 5 bases and 4 bases, with 10 bases remaining between them. The CDR3 here is CASSPGSPDTQYF. CDR3 bases: TGTGCCAGCAGTCCGGGGAGCCCAGATACGCAGTATTTT.

This clonotype has more than one count but fewer than ten. The rearrangement links TRBV11-2 to TRBJ2-3; TRBD2 might be the D (5 bases). The CDR3 is 15 amino acids. The germline V gene has CDR1 SGHAT and CDR2 FQNNGV. The V gene lost 3 bases and the J gene lost 3 bases, with 13 bases spanning the gap. The CDR3 nucleotides are TGTGCCAGCAGCTTTGGTAGCCCGGGGACAGATACGCAGTATTTT. This sequence encodes CASSFGSPGTDTQYF. The whole variable domain, filled in from reference TRBV11-2 and TRBJ2-3, reads EAGVAQSPRYKIIEKRQSVAFWCNPISGHATLYWYQQILGQGPKLLIQFQNNGVVDDSQLPKDRFSAERLKGVDSTLKIQPAKLEDSAVYLCASSFGSPGTDTQYFGPGTRLTVL.

DNA for the CDR3: TGCGCCAGCAGCTCCACGTTGGGGGGCTGGGGAGAGACCCAGTACTTC. Its protein product is CASSSTLGGWGETQYF. J is TRBJ2-5 and V is TRBV5-1; D could derive from TRBD1 or TRBD2 (6 bases each). There are 16 residues in the CDR3. V lost 3 bases and J lost 4, with 19 bases in between. Germline CDR1 and CDR2: SGHRS and YFSETQ.

This clonotype was observed a handful of times. J is TRBJ2-3 and V is TRBV5-1; perhaps TRBD2 as D (6 bases). Trimming removed 8 bases from V and 4 bases from J, with 20 bases in between. The CDR3 runs to 15 residues. Germline CDR1 SGHRS, CDR2 YFSETQ. CDR3 loop: CASSVGGAAADTQYF. The CDR3 nucleotides are TGCGCCAGTAGTGTGGGGGGTGCCGCGGCAGATACGCAGTATTTT.

The rearrangement joins TRBV28 to TRBJ2-3; 12 positions match TRBD2. The CDR3 spans 17 residues. The germline V gene has CDR1 MDHEN and CDR2 SYDVKM. The V segment lost 3 bases and the J segment 0 bases; nucleotides outside the gene matches: 4. The CDR3 spells CASSLRLAGESTDTQYF. CDR3 DNA sequence: TGTGCCAGCAGTTTGAGACTAGCGGGGGAGAGCACAGATACGCAGTATTTT.

The chain is built from TRBV15 and TRBJ1-2, with TRBD1 matching 7 bases. The CDR3 length is 14 residues. Germline V gene lookup returns CDR1 LNHNV and CDR2 YYDKDF (reference sequence). The V gene end was trimmed by 4 bases and the J gene end by 1 base; junction bases not matched to a gene: 3. The CDR3 sequence: CATSKDRVNYGYTF. The CDR3 nucleotides read TGTGCCACCAGCAAAGACAGGGTTAACTATGGCTACACCTTC.

This clonotype was seen a few times. The gene calls are TRBV6-1 and TRBJ2-3; TRBD1 matches 10 bases. Trimming at V came to 6 bases and at J to 3 bases, leaving 6 bases not matched to a gene. CDR3 length equals 15 residues. Looked up from germline, CDR1 is MNHNS and CDR2 is SASEGT. The CDR3 reads CASRTRTGGTDTQYF. The CDR3 bases are TGTGCCAGCAGGACCAGGACAGGGGGGACAGATACGCAGTATTTT.

The V call is TRBV2, the J call TRBJ2-2; D remains unclear. Germline values: CDR1 SNHLY, CDR2 FYNNEI. The CDR3 covers 13 residues. V gave up 7 bases and J gave up 2 bases, with 8 bases separating them. The CDR3 DNA is TGTGCCAGCAAGTACTACAACACCGGGGAGCTGTTTTTT. This codes for CASKYYNTGELFF.

This clonotype was counted ten times or more. The V call is TRBV10-2, the J call TRBJ2-7; tentative D call: TRBD2 (5 bases). From germline, CDR1 is WSHSY and CDR2 SAAADI. This CDR3 is 15 amino acids long. V was clipped by 4 bases and J by 7 bases, with 20 bases between them. The CDR3 spells CASSGKGVPPVEQYF. The CDR3 DNA follows: TGCGCCAGCAGTGGGAAGGGAGTCCCACCTGTGGAGCAGTACTTC.

V and J are TRBV21-1 and TRBJ2-1; TRBD2 is taken as the D call from the table, unchecked against the DNA. TRBV21-1 is recorded as a pseudogene. The CDR3 has 15 amino acids. The CDR3 reads CASGGLAGEKGEQFF. CDR3 coding DNA: TGTGCCAGCGGGGGACTAGCGGGAGAAAAGGGTGAGCAGTTCTTC.

This clonotype was detected many times. This rearrangement joins TRBV11-2 to TRBJ2-5; no reliable D call. Trimming took 3 bases from V and 1 from J, leaving 12 bases between them. This CDR3 has 15 residues. Germline CDR1 is SGHAT and CDR2 is FQNNGV. For the CDR3, the DNA is TGTGCCAGCAGCTTTAATATGATCCCCCAAGAGACCCAGTACTTC. Encoded protein: CASSFNMIPQETQYF.

This clonotype was observed a handful of times. CDR3 sequence: CASSRRPSSYEQYF. For the CDR3, the DNA is TGTGCCAGTAGTCGACGACCGTCCTCCTACGAGCAGTACTTC. The chain recombines TRBV19 with TRBJ2-7; D unclear. The CDR3 is made up of 14 amino acids. The V gene's germline CDR1 is LNHDA and CDR2 SQIVND (reference sequence). V was cut by 5 bases and J by 0 bases, with 11 bases left in between.

This clonotype was picked up a small number of times. This chain connects TRBV6-1 to TRBJ2-5; TRBD2 matches at 12 bases. From germline, CDR1 is MNHNS and CDR2 SASEGT. CDR3 length: 14 amino acids. With 6 bases clipped from V and 3 bases from J, the junction kept 2 bases outside the gene matches. In DNA form, the CDR3 reads TGTGCCAGCAGACGACTAGCGGGAGAAGAGACCCAGTACTTC. Translation: CASRRLAGEETQYF.

This clonotype was seen a handful of times. The V call is TRBV28, the J call TRBJ2-3; D unclear. Trimming pared 6 bases from V and 6 bases from J, leaving 16 bases between. This CDR3 has 14 residues. CDR1 MDHEN and CDR2 SYDVKM come from the germline V gene. The CDR3 nucleotides are TGTGCCAGCAGACAGACTGTCGTAACGGATACGCAGTATTTT. It translates to CASRQTVVTDTQYF.

The V call is TRBV27, the J call TRBJ1-2, with D hard to call. Germline V gives CDR1 MNHEY, CDR2 SMNVEV (reference sequence). The CDR3 totals 14 residues. V was pared by 1 base and J by 3 bases, with 9 bases between. CDR3 in DNA: TGTGCCAGCAGTTTATACGGCGCCGACTATGGCTACACCTTC. It translates to CASSLYGADYGYTF.

This clonotype was seen ten or more times. This chain links TRBV7-8 with TRBJ1-3; D is uncertain. Germline lookup yields CDR1 SGHVS and CDR2 FQNEAQ. The V and J ends lost 4 bases and 0 bases respectively, with 7 bases between them. This CDR3 contains 14 residues. The CDR3: CASSSGGSGNTIYF. The DNA for the CDR3 is TGTGCCAGCAGCTCGGGCGGCTCTGGAAACACCATATATTTT. The entire variable domain, with the rest obtained from reference TRBV7-8 and TRBJ1-3, is as follows: GAGVSQSPRYKVAKRGQDVALRCDPISGHVSLFWYQQALGQGPEFLTYFQNEAQLDKSGLPSDRFFAERPEGSVSTLKIQRTQQEDSAVYLCASSSGGSGNTIYFGEGSWLTVV.

This clonotype was found a few times. The V and J genes are TRBV5-1 and TRBJ2-7, with TRBD1 matching over 7 bases. Germline V gene lookup returns CDR1 SGHRS and CDR2 YFSETQ. V dropped 7 bases and J dropped 2; count of bases not matched to a gene: 12. CDR3 length: 15 residues. CDR3 coding DNA: TGCGCCAGCGGAACCCCGGACAGGACGACCTACGAGCAGTACTTC. The encoded protein is CASGTPDRTTYEQYF.

This chain uses TRBV5-6 with TRBJ2-1, with a possible D match to TRBD2 (7 bases). This CDR3 contains 15 residues. V lost 3 bases and J 5 bases, leaving 15 bases between the germline ends. Germline assignment: CDR1 SGHDT and CDR2 YYEEEE. CDR3 coding DNA: TGTGCCAGCAGCTGGGGAGGGGGGACGAACAATGAGCAGTTCTTC. Encoded protein: CASSWGGGTNNEQFF.

This chain connects TRBV24-1 to TRBJ2-1; no firm D call. This CDR3 comprises 14 residues. Germline assignment: CDR1 KGHDR and CDR2 SFDVKD. Trimming stripped 2 bases from V and 6 bases from J, with 10 bases between. The DNA for the CDR3 is TGTGCCACCAGTGATTCCTCTACTACCAATGAGCAGTTCTTC. Translated, it gives CATSDSSTTNEQFF.

This clonotype was seen a handful of times. The rearrangement joins TRBV18 to TRBJ1-2; TRBD1 aligns across 10 bases. The J segment lost 4 bases and the V segment lost 1 base, leaving 15 bases of the junction unmatched. Germline V lookup: CDR1 KGHSH, CDR2 LQKENI. The CDR3 spans 19 residues. The CDR3 protein is CASSPRPRQGAVVFYGYTF. The CDR3 coding sequence is TGTGCCAGCTCACCACGCCCACGACAGGGGGCTGTTGTTTTCTATGGCTACACCTTC. The full variable domain, its missing parts supplied by reference TRBV18 and TRBJ1-2, is NAGVMQNPRHLVRRRGQEARLRCSPMKGHSHVYWYRQLPEEGLKFMVYLQKENIIDESGMPKERFSAEFPKEGPSILRIQQVVRGDSAAYFCASSPRPRQGAVVFYGYTFGSGTRLTVV.

This clonotype was counted a few times. CDR3 in amino acids: CASSTLGLAVNEQFF. Written as DNA, the CDR3 is TGTGCCAGCAGCACCCTGGGCCTGGCCGTCAATGAGCAGTTCTTC. The genes are TRBV7-9 and TRBJ2-1; D not resolved. The CDR3 consists of 15 residues. Deletions cut 5 bases from V and 6 bases from J, with 17 bases between. The germline V gene has CDR1 SEHNR and CDR2 FQNEAQ (reference sequence).

The J gene is TRBJ2-1, the V gene TRBV7-6, with 7 bases aligning to TRBD2. Unmatched junction bases numbered 19, after V lost 5 bases and J lost 15 bases. This CDR3 spans 15 amino acids. CDR1 and CDR2 (germline): SGHVS, FNYEAQ. The CDR3 spells CASSPHWREREGPFF. The CDR3 bases are TGTGCCAGCAGCCCGCATTGGCGGGAGAGGGAGGGTCCGTTCTTC.

The V gene is TRBV3-1, the J gene TRBJ2-1; D remains unclear. This CDR3 region has 13 residues. V lost 1 base and J 7 bases, leaving 8 bases between the germline ends. The germline V gene has CDR1 LGHDT and CDR2 YNNKEL (reference sequence). CDR3 coding DNA: TGTGCCAGCAGCCAAGTGTGGGGAAATGAGCAGTTCTTC. It yields the protein CASSQVWGNEQFF.

This chain uses TRBV3-1 with TRBJ2-4, with 8 bases that match TRBD1. Looked up from germline, CDR1 is LGHDT and CDR2 is YNNKEL (reference sequence). The V and J ends lost 4 bases and 6 bases, in that order; junction bases with no gene match: 11. The length of the CDR3 is 16 residues. The CDR3 here is CASSLRAGGGSNIQYF. The CDR3 DNA sequence: TGTGCCAGCAGCCTTCGCGCAGGGGGCGGCTCAAACATTCAGTACTTC.

J is TRBJ2-1 and V is TRBV10-3; 13 bases agree with TRBD2. The germline V gene encodes CDR1 ENHRY and CDR2 SYGVKD. The CDR3 consists of 14 residues. V lost 6 bases and J lost 10; bases outside the gene matches: 6. CDR3 region: CAISGLAGDGEQFF. For the CDR3, the DNA is TGTGCCATCAGCGGACTAGCGGGAGACGGAGAGCAGTTCTTC.

This clonotype was recorded a few times. The chain carries TRBV6-1 and TRBJ1-3; D may be TRBD1 (5 bases). V shed 6 bases and J shed 4 bases, with 19 bases lying between them. Germline V gives CDR1 MNHNS, CDR2 SASEGT. CDR3 length: 16 residues. The CDR3 sequence is CASSRTSSTGGNTIYF. In DNA, the CDR3 is TGTGCCAGCAGCAGGACGTCAAGCACAGGAGGAAACACCATATATTTT.

J is TRBJ1-6 and V is TRBV12-3 or TRBV12-4; 8 nucleotides align to TRBD1. This CDR3 has 17 residues. The V and J ends lost 6 bases and 7 bases, in that order; junction bases with no gene match: 14. The CDR3 protein is CASSRQGAGGGNSPLHF. The CDR3 DNA reads TGTGCCAGCAGCAGGCAGGGGGCCGGGGGAGGCAATTCACCCCTCCACTTT.